This T cell receptor (beta chain) was captured by sequencing in a study of OX40 agonist ivuxolimab in advanced cancers. The CDR3 length is 13 residues. CDR1 and CDR2 from the germline V gene are MDHEN and SYDVKM. V lost 10 bases and J lost 2, with 14 bases in between. Clones were sequenced by immunoSEQ multiplex PCR, and TCRdb holds only the in-frame ones, with some missing. The profile shows approximately 74,000 clones, 80% to 95% of them singletons. Findings and limits, study-wide: Expanded clones were, on average, more numerous among CD8+ T cells than CD4+.

With regard to this clone: Its antigen is currently unknown.

This receptor was obtained from an adult with an advanced solid tumor such as melanoma, head and neck, liver or kidney cancer. Sequenced material: CD4+ or CD8+ T cells sorted from blood, taken in a trial of the OX40 agonist ivuxolimab. The chain recombines TRBV28 with TRBJ1-1; possibly TRBD1 for D (5 bases). The CDR3 sequence: CATTRQLNTEAFF. CDR3 bases: TGTGCCACCACAAGACAGCTAAACACTGAAGCTTTCTTT.